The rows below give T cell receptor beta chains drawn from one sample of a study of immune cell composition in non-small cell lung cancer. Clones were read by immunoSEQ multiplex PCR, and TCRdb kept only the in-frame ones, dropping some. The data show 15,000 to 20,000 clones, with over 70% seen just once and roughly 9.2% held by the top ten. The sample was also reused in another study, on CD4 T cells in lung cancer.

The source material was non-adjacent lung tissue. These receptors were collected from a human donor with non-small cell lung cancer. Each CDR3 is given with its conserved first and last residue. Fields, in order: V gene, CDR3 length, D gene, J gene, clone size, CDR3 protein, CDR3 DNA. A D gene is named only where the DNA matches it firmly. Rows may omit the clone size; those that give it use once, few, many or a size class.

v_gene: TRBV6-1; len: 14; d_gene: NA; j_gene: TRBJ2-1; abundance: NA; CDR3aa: CASSRHGESSEQFF; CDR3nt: TGTGCCAGCTCCCGCCACGGGGAAAGCAGTGAGCAGTTCTTC
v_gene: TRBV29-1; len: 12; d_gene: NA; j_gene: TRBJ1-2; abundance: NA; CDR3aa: CSIGGFKDGYTF; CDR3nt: TGCAGCATAGGCGGATTTAAAGATGGCTACACCTTC
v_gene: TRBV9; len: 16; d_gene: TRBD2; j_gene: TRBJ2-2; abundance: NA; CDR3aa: CASSVETGGPIGELFF; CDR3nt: TGTGCCAGCAGCGTGGAAACGGGGGGGCCAATCGGGGAGCTGTTTTTT
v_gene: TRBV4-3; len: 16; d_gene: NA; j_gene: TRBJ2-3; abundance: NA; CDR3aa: CASSQGGRGRTDTQYF; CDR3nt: TGCGCCAGCAGCCAAGGAGGGCGGGGGCGCACAGATACGCAGTATTTT
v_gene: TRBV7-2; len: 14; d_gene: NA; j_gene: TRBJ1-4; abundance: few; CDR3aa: CASSRTTTNEKLFF; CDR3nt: TGTGCCAGCAGCCGTACAACAACTAATGAAAAACTGTTTTTT
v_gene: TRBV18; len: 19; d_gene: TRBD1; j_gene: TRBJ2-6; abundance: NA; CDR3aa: CASSPRGQHSNSGANVLTF; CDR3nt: TGTGCCAGCTCACCGAGGGGGCAGCATTCCAACTCTGGGGCCAACGTCCTGACTTTC
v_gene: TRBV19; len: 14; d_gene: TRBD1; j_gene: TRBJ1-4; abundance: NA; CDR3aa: CASSITGGGEKLFF; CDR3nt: TGTGCCAGTAGTATCACAGGGGGAGGTGAAAAACTGTTTTTT
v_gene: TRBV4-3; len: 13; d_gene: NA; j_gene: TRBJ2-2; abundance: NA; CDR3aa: CASSQESTGELFF; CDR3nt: TGCGCCAGCAGCCAAGAGTCCACCGGGGAGCTGTTTTTT
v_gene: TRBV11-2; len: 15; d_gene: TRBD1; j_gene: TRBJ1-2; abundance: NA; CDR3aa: CASSLRADRGLGYTF; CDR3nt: TGTGCCAGCAGCCTCCGAGCGGACAGGGGGCTTGGCTACACCTTC
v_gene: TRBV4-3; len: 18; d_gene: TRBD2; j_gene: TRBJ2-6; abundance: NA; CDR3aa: CASSQYGLAGAGANVLTF; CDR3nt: TGCGCCAGCAGCCAATACGGACTAGCGGGAGCTGGGGCCAACGTCCTGACTTTC
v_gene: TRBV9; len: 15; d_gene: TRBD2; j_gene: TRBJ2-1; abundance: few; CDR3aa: CASSFGLAGLNEQFF; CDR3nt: TGTGCCAGCAGCTTCGGACTAGCGGGGCTGAATGAGCAGTTCTTC
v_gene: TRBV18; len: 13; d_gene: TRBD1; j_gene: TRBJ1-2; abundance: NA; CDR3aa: CASSQDRIYGYTF; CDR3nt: TGTGCCAGCTCACAGGACAGGATTTATGGCTACACCTTC
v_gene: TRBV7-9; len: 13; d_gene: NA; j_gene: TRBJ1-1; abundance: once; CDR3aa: CASRRRGNTEAFF; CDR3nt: TGTGCCAGCAGAAGGCGGGGTAACACTGAAGCTTTCTTT
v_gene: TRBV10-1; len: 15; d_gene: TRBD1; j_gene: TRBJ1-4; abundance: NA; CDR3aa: CASSEGQASIGKLFF; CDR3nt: TGCGCCAGCAGTGAGGGACAGGCTAGTATTGGAAAACTGTTTTTT
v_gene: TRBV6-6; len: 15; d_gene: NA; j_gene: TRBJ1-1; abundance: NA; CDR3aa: CASSYSSDGLPEAFF; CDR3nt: TGTGCCAGCAGTTACAGCTCAGACGGACTCCCTGAAGCTTTCTTT
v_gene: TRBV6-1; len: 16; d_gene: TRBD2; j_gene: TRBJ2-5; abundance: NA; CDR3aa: CASSEMGGGPQETQYF; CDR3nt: TGTGCCAGCAGTGAAATGGGCGGGGGGCCTCAAGAGACCCAGTACTTC
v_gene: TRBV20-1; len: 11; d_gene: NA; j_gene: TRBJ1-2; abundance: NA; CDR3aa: CSAVPDYGYTF; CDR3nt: TGCAGTGCAGTCCCGGACTATGGCTACACCTTC
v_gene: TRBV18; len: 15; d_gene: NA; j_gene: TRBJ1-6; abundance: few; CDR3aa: CASSPSGAYNSPLHF; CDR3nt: TGTGCCAGCTCACCATCAGGGGCCTATAATTCACCCCTCCACTTT
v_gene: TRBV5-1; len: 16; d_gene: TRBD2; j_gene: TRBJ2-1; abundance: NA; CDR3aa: CASSPRLATPYNEQFF; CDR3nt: TGCGCCAGCAGCCCTCGACTAGCCACCCCTTACAATGAGCAGTTCTTC
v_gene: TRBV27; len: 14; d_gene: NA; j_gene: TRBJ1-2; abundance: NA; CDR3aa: CASSSQGWPYGYTF; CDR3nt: TGTGCCAGCAGTTCACAGGGTTGGCCCTATGGCTACACCTTC
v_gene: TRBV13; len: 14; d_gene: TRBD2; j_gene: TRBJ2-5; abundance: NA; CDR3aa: CASSSGLAGETQYF; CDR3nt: TGTGCCAGCAGCTCGGGACTAGCGGGAGAGACCCAGTACTTC
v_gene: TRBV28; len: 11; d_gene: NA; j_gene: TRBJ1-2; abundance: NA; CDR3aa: CASSRNYGYTF; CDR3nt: TGTGCCAGCAGTCGGAACTATGGCTACACCTTC
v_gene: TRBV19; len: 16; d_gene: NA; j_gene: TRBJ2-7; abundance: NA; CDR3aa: CASSPGFRESSYEQYF; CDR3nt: TGTGCCAGTAGTCCAGGATTCCGGGAGAGCTCCTACGAGCAGTACTTC
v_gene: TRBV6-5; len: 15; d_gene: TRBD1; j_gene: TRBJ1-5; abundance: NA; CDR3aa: CASSYPLTGRQPQHF; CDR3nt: TGTGCCAGCAGTTACCCGCTGACAGGGAGACAGCCCCAGCATTTT
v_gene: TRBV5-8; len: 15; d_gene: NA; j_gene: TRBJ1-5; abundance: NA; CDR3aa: CASSLGWSYNQPQHF; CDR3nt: TGTGCCAGCAGCTTGGGTTGGTCATACAATCAGCCCCAGCATTTT
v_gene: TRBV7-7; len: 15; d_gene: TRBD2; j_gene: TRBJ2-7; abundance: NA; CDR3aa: CASSLSSGGPYEQYF; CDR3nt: TGTGCCAGCAGCTTAAGTAGCGGGGGACCCTACGAGCAGTACTTC
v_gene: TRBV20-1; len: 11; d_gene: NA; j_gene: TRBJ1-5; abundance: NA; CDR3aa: CSAPQGQPQHF; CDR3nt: TGCAGTGCACCCCAGGGCCAGCCCCAGCATTTT
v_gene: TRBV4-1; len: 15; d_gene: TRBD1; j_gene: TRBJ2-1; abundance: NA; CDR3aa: CASSPQGDTYNEQFF; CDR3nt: TGCGCCAGCAGCCCCCAGGGGGACACCTACAATGAGCAGTTCTTC
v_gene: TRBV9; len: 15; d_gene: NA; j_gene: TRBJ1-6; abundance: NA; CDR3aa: CASSDTPTENSPLHF; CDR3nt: TGTGCCAGCAGCGATACACCGACCGAGAATTCACCCCTCCACTTT
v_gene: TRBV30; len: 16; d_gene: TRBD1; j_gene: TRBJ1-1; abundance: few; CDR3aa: CASSGGGTGVNTEAFF; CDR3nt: TGTGCCTCCTCAGGGGGGGGGACAGGGGTGAACACTGAAGCTTTCTTT
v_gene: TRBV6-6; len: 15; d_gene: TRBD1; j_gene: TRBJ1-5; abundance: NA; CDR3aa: CARPGQGRCNQPQHF; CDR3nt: TGTGCCAGACCGGGACAGGGGAGGTGCAATCAGCCCCAGCATTTT
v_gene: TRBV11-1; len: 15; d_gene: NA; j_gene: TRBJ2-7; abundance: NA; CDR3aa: CASSLSLDSSYEQYF; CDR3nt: TGTGCCAGCAGCTTAAGCCTCGACAGTTCCTACGAGCAGTACTTC
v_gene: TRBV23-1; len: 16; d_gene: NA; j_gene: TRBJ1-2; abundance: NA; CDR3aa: CASSHNRVGANYGYTF; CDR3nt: TGCGCCAGCAGTCATAACCGTGTAGGGGCTAACTATGGCTACACCTTC
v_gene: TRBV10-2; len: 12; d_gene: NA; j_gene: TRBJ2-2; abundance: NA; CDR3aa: CASRLYTGELFF; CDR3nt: TGCGCCAGCAGATTATACACCGGGGAGCTGTTTTTT
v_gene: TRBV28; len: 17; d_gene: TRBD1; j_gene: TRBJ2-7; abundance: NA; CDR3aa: CASSTLDRGPTFGEQYF; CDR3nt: TGTGCCAGCAGTACCTTGGACAGGGGCCCAACATTCGGCGAGCAGTACTTC
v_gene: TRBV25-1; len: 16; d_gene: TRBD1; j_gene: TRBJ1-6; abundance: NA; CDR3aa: CASSDPHRGRNSPLHF; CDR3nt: TGTGCCAGCAGTGACCCCCACAGGGGTAGGAATTCACCCCTCCACTTT
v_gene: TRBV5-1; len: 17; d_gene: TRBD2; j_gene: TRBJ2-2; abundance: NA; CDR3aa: CASSVMPGLAEPGELFF; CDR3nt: TGCGCCAGCAGCGTAATGCCGGGACTAGCGGAACCCGGGGAGCTGTTTTTT
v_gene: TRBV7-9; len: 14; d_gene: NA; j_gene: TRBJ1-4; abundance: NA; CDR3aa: CASSFGGTNEKLFF; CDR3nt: TGTGCCAGCAGCTTCGGGGGTACTAATGAAAAACTGTTTTTT
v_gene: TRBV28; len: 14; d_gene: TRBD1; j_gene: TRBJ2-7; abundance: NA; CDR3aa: CASSFQDRGYEQYF; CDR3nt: TGTGCCAGCAGTTTTCAGGACAGGGGCTACGAGCAGTACTTC
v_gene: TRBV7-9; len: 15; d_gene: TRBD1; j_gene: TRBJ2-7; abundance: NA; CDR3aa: CASSVEGQSSYEQYF; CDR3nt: TGTGCCAGCAGCGTCGAGGGACAGAGCTCCTACGAGCAGTACTTC
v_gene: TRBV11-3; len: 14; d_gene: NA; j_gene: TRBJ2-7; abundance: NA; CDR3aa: CASSQVGDFYEQYF; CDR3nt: TGTGCCAGCAGCCAAGTCGGAGATTTCTACGAGCAGTACTTC
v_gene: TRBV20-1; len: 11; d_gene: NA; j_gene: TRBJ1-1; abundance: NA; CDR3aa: CSATVPTEAFF; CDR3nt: TGCAGTGCTACGGTACCGACTGAAGCTTTCTTT
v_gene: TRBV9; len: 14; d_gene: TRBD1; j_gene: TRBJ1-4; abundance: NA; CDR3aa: CASSVDRGREKLFF; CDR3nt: TGTGCCAGCAGCGTGGACAGGGGGCGTGAAAAACTGTTTTTT
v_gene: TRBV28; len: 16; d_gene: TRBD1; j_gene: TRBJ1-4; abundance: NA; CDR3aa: CAIKGQGGSTNEKLFF; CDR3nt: TGTGCCATCAAGGGCCAGGGGGGGTCAACTAATGAAAAACTGTTTTTT
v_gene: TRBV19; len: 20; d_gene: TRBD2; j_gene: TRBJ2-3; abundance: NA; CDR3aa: CASSTAYMEAGGPGVDTQYF; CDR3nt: TGTGCCAGTAGTACCGCCTACATGGAAGCGGGGGGCCCAGGAGTAGATACGCAGTATTTT
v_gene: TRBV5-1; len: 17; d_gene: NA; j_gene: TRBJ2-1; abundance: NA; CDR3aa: CASSSGPGPRPYNEQFF; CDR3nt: TGCGCCAGCAGCTCAGGGCCGGGCCCCAGACCTTACAATGAGCAGTTCTTC
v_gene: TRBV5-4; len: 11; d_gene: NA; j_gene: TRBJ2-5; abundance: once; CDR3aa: CASSTGETQYF; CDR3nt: TGTGCCAGCAGCACCGGGGAGACCCAGTACTTC
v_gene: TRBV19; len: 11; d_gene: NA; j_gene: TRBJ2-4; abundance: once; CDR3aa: CASTALGIQYF; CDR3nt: TGTGCCAGTACCGCACTTGGTATTCAGTACTTC
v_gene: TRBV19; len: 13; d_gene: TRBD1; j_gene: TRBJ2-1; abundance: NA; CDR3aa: CASRQGGHNEQFF; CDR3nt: TGTGCCAGTAGACAGGGGGGCCACAATGAGCAGTTCTTC
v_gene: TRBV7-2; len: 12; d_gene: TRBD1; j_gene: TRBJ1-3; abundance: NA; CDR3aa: CASSLETGGIYF; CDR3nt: TGTGCCAGCAGCTTAGAGACAGGGGGGATATATTTT
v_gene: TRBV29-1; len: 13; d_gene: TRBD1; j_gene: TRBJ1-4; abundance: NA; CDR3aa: CSVLGQGGEKLFF; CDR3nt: TGCAGCGTCCTTGGACAGGGTGGCGAAAAACTGTTTTTT
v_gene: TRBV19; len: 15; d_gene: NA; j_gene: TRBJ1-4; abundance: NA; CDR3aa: CASSTGQIPNEKLFF; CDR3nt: TGTGCCAGTAGTACCGGACAGATACCTAATGAAAAACTGTTTTTT
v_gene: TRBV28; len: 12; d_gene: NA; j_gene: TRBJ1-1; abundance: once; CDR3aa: CASSSRGVEAFF; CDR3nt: TGTGCCAGCAGTTCTAGGGGTGTTGAAGCTTTCTTT
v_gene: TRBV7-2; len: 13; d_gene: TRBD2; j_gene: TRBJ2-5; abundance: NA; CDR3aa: CASSPSGAGTQYF; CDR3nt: TGTGCCAGCAGCCCTAGCGGGGCCGGGACCCAGTACTTC
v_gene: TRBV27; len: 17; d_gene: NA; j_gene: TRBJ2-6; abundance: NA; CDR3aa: CASSLNAVDSGANVLTF; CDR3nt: TGTGCCAGCAGTTTGAACGCGGTGGACTCTGGGGCCAACGTCCTGACTTTC
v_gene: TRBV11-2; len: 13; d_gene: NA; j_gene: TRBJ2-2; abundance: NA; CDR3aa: CASNDANTGELFF; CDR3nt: TGTGCCAGCAACGACGCGAACACCGGGGAGCTGTTTTTT
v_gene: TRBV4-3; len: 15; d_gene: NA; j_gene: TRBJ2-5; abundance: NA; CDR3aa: CASSRNGGSQETQYF; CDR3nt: TGCGCCAGCAGCCGAAATGGGGGTTCTCAAGAGACCCAGTACTTC
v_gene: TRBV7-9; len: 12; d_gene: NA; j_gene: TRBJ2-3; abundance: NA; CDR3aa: CASSPGIDTQYF; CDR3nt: TGTGCCAGCAGCCCAGGGATAGATACGCAGTATTTT
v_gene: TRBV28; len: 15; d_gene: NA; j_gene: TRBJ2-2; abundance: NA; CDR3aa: CASSFLGADTGELFF; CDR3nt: TGTGCCAGCAGTTTTTTGGGAGCGGACACCGGGGAGCTGTTTTTT